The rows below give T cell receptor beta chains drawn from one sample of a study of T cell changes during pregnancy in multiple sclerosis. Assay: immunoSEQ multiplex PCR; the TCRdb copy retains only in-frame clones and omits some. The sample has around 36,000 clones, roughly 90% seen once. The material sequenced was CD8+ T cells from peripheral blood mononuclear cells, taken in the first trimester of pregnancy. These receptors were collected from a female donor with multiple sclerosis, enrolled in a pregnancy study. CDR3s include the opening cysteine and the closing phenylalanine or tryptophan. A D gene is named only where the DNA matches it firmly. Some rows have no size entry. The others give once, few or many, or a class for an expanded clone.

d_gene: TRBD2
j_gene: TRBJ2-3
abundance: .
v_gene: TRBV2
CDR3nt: TGTGCCAGCAGTGAAGGTACCTGGGGGGGAGATACGCAGTATTTT
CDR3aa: CASSEGTWGGDTQYF

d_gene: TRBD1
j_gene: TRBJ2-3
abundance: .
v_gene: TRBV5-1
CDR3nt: TGCGCCAGCAGCTCACCGGACAGGGGCACAGATACGCAGTATTTT
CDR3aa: CASSSPDRGTDTQYF

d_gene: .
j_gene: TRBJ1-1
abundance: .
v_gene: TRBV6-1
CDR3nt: TGTGCCAGCAGTGAGGGTGCGGGTGGGAACGCTGAAGCTTTCTTT
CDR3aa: CASSEGAGGNAEAFF

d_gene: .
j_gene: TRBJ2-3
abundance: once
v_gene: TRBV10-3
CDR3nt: TGTGCCATCATGGGGGGGGCGTCCTTCACAGATACGCAGTATTTT
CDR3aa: CAIMGGASFTDTQYF

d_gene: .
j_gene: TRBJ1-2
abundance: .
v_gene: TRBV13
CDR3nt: TGTGCCAGCAGCTTGGGCGCTACTAACTATGGCTACACCTTC
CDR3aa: CASSLGATNYGYTF

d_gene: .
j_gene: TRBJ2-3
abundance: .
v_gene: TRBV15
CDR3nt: TGTGCCACCAGCAGCCCCATCAGGGGGGAACTAGGGCAGTATTTT
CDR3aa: CATSSPIRGELGQYF

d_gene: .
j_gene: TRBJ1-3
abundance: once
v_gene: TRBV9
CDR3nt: TGTGCCAGCAGCGTAGGAGCTTCTGGAAACACCATATATTTT
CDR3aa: CASSVGASGNTIYF

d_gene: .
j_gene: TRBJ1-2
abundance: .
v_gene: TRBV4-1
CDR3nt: TGCGCCAGCAGCCAACGTCCTCAGTACTATGGCTACACCTTC
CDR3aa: CASSQRPQYYGYTF

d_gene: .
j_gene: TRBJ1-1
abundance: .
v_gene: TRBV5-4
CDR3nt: TGTGCCAGCAGCCAGGGGAGCACTGAAGCTTTCTTT
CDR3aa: CASSQGSTEAFF

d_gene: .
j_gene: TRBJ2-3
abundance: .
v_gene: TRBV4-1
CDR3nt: TGCGCCAGCAGCCCACCCTGGGAAAAGGAGGTTACAGATACGCAGTATTTT
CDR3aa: CASSPPWEKEVTDTQYF

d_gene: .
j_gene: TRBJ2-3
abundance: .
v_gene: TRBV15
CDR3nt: TGTGCCACCAGCCCTGCCCGCGGCAATATGGACACAGATACGCAGTATTTT
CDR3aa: CATSPARGNMDTDTQYF

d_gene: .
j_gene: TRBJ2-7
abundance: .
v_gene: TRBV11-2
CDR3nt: TGTGCCAGCAGCCCTCGACAGGGACTCTACGAGCAGTACTTC
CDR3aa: CASSPRQGLYEQYF

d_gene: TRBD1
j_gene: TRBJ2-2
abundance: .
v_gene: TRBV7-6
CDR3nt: TGTGCCAGCAGCTTAGTTTTCCCCGACAGGGTCCCCGGGGAGCTGTTTTTT
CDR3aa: CASSLVFPDRVPGELFF

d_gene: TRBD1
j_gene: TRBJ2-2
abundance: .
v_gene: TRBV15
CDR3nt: TGTGCCACCAAAGGGGGCATAATGAACACCGGGGAGCTGTTTTTT
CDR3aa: CATKGGIMNTGELFF

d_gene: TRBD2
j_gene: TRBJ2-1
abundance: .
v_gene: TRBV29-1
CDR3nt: TGCAGCGTTCCTACTAGCGGGGGGGCCAATGAGCAGTTCTTC
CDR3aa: CSVPTSGGANEQFF

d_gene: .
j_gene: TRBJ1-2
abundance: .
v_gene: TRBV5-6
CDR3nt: TGTGCCAGCAGCCTAACAAACAGGGATAACTATGGCTACACCTTC
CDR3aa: CASSLTNRDNYGYTF

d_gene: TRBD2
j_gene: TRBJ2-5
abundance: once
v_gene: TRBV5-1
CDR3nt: TGCGCCAGCAGCTTGGGGCTAGCGGGGGAAGAGACCCAGTACTTC
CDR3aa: CASSLGLAGEETQYF

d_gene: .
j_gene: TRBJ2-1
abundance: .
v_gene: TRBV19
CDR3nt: TGTGCCAGTAGTATAGATCTGGCTAGCGAATACAATGAGCAGTTCTTC
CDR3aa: CASSIDLASEYNEQFF

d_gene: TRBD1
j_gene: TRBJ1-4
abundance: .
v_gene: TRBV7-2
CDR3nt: TGTGCCAGCAGCTACACAGGGGCCTCTAATGAAAAACTGTTTTTT
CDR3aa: CASSYTGASNEKLFF

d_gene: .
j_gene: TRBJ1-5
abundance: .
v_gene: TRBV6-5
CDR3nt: TGTGCCAGCAGTTCGGCAGTACTATCTCAGCCCCAGCATTTT
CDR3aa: CASSSAVLSQPQHF

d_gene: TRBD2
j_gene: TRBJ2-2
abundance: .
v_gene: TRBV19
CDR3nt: TGTGCCAGTAGTATCTACGGGGGGGCCCCCACCGGGGAGCTGTTTTTT
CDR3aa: CASSIYGGAPTGELFF

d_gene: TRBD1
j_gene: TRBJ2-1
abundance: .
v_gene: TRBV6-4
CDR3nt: TGTGCCAGCAGCCCCATTCCGGGACAGGCCTACAATGAGCAGTTCTTC
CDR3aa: CASSPIPGQAYNEQFF

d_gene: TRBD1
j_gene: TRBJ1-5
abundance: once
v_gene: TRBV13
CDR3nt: TGTGCCAGCAGCCACAGGGGGGAGGGACAGCCCCAGCATTTT
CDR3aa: CASSHRGEGQPQHF

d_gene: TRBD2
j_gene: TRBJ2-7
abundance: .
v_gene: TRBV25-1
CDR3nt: TGTGCCAGCAGTGAGGACCTAGGGGAGGGGCTAACCAACTACGAGCAGTACTTC
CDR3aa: CASSEDLGEGLTNYEQYF

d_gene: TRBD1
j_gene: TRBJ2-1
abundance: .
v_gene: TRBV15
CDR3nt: TGTGCCACCAGCAGAGGTTCGACAGGGTTCGCCTACAATGAGCAGTTCTTC
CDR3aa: CATSRGSTGFAYNEQFF

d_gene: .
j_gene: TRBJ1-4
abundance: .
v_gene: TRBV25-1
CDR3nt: TGTGCCAGCAGCAGTCCCAATGAAAAACTGTTTTTT
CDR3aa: CASSSPNEKLFF

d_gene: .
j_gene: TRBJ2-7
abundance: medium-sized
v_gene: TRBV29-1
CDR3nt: TGCAGCGCCGGAGCAGGGGAATTCTACGAGCAGTACTTC
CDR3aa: CSAGAGEFYEQYF

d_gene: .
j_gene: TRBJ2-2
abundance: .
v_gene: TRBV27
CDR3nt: TGTGCCAGCAGTTTGGTTCAGGTTAACACCGGGGAGCTGTTTTTT
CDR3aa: CASSLVQVNTGELFF

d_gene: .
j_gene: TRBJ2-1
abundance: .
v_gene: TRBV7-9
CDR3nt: TGTGCCAGCAGCTTAGTTGAGAGCTCCTACAATGAGCAGTTCTTC
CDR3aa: CASSLVESSYNEQFF

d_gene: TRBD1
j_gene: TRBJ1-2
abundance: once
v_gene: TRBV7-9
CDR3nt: TGTGCCAGCAGCTCCCAGGGGGCATCGGCCTATGGCTACACCTTC
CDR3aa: CASSSQGASAYGYTF

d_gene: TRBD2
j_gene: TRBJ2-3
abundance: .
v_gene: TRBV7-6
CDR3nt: TGTGCCAGCAGCTCTCAGCGGGGGTGGGCAGATACGCAGTATTTT
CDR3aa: CASSSQRGWADTQYF

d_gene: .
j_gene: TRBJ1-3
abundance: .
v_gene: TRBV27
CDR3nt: TGTGCCAGCAGTTCCACAGGCTCTGGAAACACCATATATTTT
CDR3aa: CASSSTGSGNTIYF